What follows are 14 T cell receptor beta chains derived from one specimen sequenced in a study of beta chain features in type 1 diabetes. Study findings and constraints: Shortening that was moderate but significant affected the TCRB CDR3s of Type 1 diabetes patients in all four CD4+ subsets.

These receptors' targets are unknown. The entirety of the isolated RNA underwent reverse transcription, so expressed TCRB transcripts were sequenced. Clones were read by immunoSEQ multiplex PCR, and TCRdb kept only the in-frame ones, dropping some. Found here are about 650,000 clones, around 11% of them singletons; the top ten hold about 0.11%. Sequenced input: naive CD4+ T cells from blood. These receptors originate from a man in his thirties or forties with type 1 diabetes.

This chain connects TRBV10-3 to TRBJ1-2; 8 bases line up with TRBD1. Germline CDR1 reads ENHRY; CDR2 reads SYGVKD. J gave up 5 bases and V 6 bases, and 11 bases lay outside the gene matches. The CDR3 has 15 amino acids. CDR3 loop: CAIRPPTGEGYGYTF. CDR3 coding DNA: TGTGCCATCAGACCCCCGACAGGGGAAGGATATGGCTACACCTTC.

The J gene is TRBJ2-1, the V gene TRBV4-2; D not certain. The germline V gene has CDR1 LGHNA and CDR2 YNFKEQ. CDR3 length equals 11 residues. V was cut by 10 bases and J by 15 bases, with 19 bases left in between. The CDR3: CATSDQFIWFF. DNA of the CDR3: TGTGCCACTTCGGACCAATTCATCTGGTTCTTC.

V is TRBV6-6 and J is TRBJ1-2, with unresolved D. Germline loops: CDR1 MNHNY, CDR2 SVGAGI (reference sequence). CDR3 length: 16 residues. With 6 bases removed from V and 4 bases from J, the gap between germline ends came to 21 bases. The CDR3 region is CASSPTLTPRVYGYTF. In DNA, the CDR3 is TGTGCCAGCAGCCCCACCTTGACTCCAAGGGTCTATGGCTACACCTTC.

The CDR3 here is CASSFGQGIQETQYF. The CDR3 nucleotides are TGCGCCAGCAGCTTTGGACAGGGGATTCAAGAGACCCAGTACTTC. The chain uses TRBV5-1 and TRBJ2-5, with 9 bases identical to TRBD1. Germline CDR1 SGHRS, CDR2 YFSETQ. This CDR3 has 15 residues. V shed 2 bases, J shed 2 bases, and the junction held 4 bases outside the gene matches.

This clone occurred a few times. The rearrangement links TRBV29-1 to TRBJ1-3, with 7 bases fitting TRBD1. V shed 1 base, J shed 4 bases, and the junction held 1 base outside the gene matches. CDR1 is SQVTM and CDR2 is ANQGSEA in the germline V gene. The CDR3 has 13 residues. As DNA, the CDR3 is TGCAGCGTTGAAGGGACAGGAGGAAACACCATATATTTT. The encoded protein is CSVEGTGGNTIYF.

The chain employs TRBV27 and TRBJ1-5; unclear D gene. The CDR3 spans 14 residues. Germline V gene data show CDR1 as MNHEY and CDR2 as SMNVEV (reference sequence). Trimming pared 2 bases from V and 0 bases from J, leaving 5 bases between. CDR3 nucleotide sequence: TGTGCCAGCAGTTTAACCAGTAGCAATCAGCCCCAGCATTTT. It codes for CASSLTSSNQPQHF.

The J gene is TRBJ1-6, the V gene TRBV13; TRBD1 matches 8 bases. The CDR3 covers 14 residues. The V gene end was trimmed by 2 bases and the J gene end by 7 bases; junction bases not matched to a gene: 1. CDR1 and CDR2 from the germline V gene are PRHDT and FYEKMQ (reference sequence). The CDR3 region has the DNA TGTGCCAGCAGCTTACAGGGGGCCAATTCACCCCTCCACTTT. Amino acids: CASSLQGANSPLHF.

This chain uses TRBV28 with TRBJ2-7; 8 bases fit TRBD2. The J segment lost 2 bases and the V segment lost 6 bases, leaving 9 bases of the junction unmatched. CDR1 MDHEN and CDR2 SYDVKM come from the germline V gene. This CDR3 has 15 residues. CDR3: CASSFETGGPYEQYF. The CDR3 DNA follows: TGTGCCAGCAGCTTCGAAACGGGGGGGCCCTACGAGCAGTACTTC.

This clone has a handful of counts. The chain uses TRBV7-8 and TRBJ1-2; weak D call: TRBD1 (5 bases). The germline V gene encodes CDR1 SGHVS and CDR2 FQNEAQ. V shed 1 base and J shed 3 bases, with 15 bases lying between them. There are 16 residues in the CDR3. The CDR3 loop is CASSLDRAGRDYGYTF. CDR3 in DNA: TGTGCCAGCAGCTTAGATCGGGCAGGGAGGGACTATGGCTACACCTTC.

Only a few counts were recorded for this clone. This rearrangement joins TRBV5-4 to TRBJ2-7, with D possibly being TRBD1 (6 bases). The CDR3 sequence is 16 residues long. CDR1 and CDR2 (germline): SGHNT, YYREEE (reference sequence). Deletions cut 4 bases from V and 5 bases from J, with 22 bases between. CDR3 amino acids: CASSADPYGQLDEQYF. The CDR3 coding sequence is TGTGCCAGCAGCGCGGACCCTTACGGACAGCTGGACGAGCAGTACTTC.

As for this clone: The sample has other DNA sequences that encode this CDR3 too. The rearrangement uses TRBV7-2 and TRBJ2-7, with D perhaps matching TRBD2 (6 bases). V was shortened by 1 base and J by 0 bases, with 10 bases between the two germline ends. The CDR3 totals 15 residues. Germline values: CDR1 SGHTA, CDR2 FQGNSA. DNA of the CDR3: TGTGCCAGCAGCTTAGGTGCGGGGAGCTCCTACGAGCAGTACTTC. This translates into CASSLGAGSSYEQYF.

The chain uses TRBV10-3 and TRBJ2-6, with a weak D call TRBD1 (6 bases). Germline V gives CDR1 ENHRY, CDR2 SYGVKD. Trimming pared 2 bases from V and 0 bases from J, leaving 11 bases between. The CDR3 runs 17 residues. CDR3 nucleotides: TGTGCCATCAGTGAGAGAGGACAGCTCTCTGGGGCCAACGTCCTGACTTTC. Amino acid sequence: CAISERGQLSGANVLTF.

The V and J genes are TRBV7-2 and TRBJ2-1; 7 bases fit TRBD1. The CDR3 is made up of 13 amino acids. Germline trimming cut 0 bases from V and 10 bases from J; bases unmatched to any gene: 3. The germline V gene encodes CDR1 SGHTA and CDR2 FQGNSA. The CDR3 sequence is CASSLAEGAEQFF. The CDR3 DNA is TGTGCCAGCAGCTTAGCTGAGGGGGCCGAGCAGTTCTTC.

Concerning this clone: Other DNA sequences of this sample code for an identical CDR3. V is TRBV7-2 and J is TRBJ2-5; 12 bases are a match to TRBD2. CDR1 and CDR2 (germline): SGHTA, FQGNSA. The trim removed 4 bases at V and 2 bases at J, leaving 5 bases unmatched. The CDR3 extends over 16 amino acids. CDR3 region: CASSSRLAGGQETQYF. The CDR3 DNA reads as TGTGCCAGCAGCTCGCGGCTAGCGGGGGGGCAAGAGACCCAGTACTTC.